A selection of T cell receptor beta chains follows, all from one sample in a study of blood T cells in healthy people across ages. TCRdb itself ran the 5' RACE reads through MiXCR, one entry per CDR3 protein. The table includes fewer than 800,000 distinct CDR3 sequences, around 20% detected once. The sample was blood. These receptor sequences come from a man between 65 and 85 years old in good health. Each CDR3 is given with its conserved first and last residue. A D gene is named only where the DNA matches it firmly. Clone size, where shown, is once, few, many, or a class for clones that have expanded.

d_call j_call v_call clone_size cdr3_nt cdr3_aa
TRBD2 TRBJ2-5 TRBV25-1 NA TGTGCCAGCAGTGCTAGACTAGCGGGAGGTGGATTAGAGACCCAGTACTTC CASSARLAGGGLETQYF
NA TRBJ2-6 TRBV4-1 NA TGCGCCAGCAGCCAAGATCAACTCGTGGGGGCCAACGTCCTGACTTTC CASSQDQLVGANVLTF
TRBD2 TRBJ2-7 TRBV5-1 few TGCGCCAGCAGAAGGAGTAGCGGGAGGGCCGACGAGCAGTACTTC CASRRSSGRADEQYF
TRBD1 TRBJ1-2 TRBV12-3/TRBV12-4 NA TGTGCCAGCAGTAAAACAGGGGGCGTCTATGGCTACACCTTC CASSKTGGVYGYTF
NA TRBJ2-5 TRBV3-1 NA TGTGCCAGCAGCCAAGAAGACCCCTCGACCCAGTACTTC CASSQEDPSTQYF
NA TRBJ1-6 TRBV12-3/TRBV12-4 NA TGTGCCAGCAGTGTGACATCTTACTCCCTCCACTTT CASSVTSYSLHF
TRBD2 TRBJ2-1 TRBV19 NA TGTGCCAGCAACCTAGCGGGAGGGGACAATGAGCAGTTCTTC CASNLAGGDNEQFF
NA TRBJ2-2 TRBV9 few TGTGCCAGCAGCGAACAGGGGACTTCGAACACCGGGGAGCTGTTTTTT CASSEQGTSNTGELFF
TRBD2 TRBJ2-1 TRBV5-1 NA TGCGCCAGCACCGAGGGGCTAGCGGGGGACAATGAGCAGTTCTTC CASTEGLAGDNEQFF
NA TRBJ2-7 TRBV3-1 NA TGTGCCAGCAGCCAAGCGCCGACATACGAGCAGTACTTC CASSQAPTYEQYF
NA TRBJ2-1 TRBV6-5 NA TGTGCCAGCACGAGAGGGGAGTCCTACAATGAGCAGTTCTTC CASTRGESYNEQFF
NA TRBJ2-4 TRBV3-1 NA TGTGCCAGCAGCCAAAATTTGGGTGGAAACATTCAGTACTTC CASSQNLGGNIQYF
NA TRBJ1-4 TRBV20-1 NA TGCAGTGCTAGAGACCATAATGAAAAACTGTTTTTT CSARDHNEKLFF
TRBD2 TRBJ2-6 TRBV5-5 few TGTGCCAGCAGCTTGCGGGGGGATTCTGGGGCCAACGTCCTGACTTTC CASSLRGDSGANVLTF
NA TRBJ2-1 TRBV20-1 NA TGCAGTGCTAGTAGGTCGCAGGGTGAGCAGTTCTTC CSASRSQGEQFF
TRBD2 TRBJ2-1 TRBV20-1 NA TGCAGTGCAAGTACTAGCGATGAGCAGTTCTTC CSASTSDEQFF
TRBD2 TRBJ2-1 TRBV12-3/TRBV12-4 NA TGTGCCAGCATCCGAAGCGGGAGGGGGGTTTACAATGAGCAGTTCTTC CASIRSGRGVYNEQFF
NA TRBJ2-3 TRBV29-1 NA TGCAGCTCATTAATGGGAACAGATACGCAGTATTTT CSSLMGTDTQYF
NA TRBJ2-5 TRBV6-5 NA TGTGCCAGCGGCAGGGAGGAAGAGACCCAGTACTTC CASGREEETQYF
TRBD2 TRBJ2-1 TRBV7-9 many TGTGCCAGCAGTTTAGTGGCTAGCGGATACAATGAGCAGTTCTTC CASSLVASGYNEQFF
NA TRBJ1-5 TRBV7-8 few TGTGCCAGCAGCTTAGCGCCTGGGGGAAGGGTCGGCAATCAGCCCCAGCATTTT CASSLAPGGRVGNQPQHF
NA TRBJ2-5 TRBV4-1 few TGCGCCAGCAGCCAAGATGGGGGTAAGGGGACAACGGGGGACTTC CASSQDGGKGTTGDF
NA TRBJ2-3 TRBV20-1 NA TGCAGTGCTAGATCGGCAGGGGGGTACACAGATACGCAGTATTTT CSARSAGGYTDTQYF
NA TRBJ1-4 TRBV10-3 NA TGTGCCATCCGGGACGGCACTAATGAAAAACTGTTTTTT CAIRDGTNEKLFF
NA TRBJ1-2 TRBV6-1 NA TGTGCCAGCATCATGATGCTTGACTCCCCTGGCTACACCTTC CASIMMLDSPGYTF
TRBD2 TRBJ2-1 TRBV18 few TGTGCCAGCTCACCCGGACTAGCGGGAATGTATGAGCAGTTCTTC CASSPGLAGMYEQFF
TRBD1 TRBJ2-2 TRBV5-6 NA TGTGCCAGCAGCTTAACAGGGGACCCCGGGGAGCTGTTTTTT CASSLTGDPGELFF
NA TRBJ2-5 TRBV27 few TGTGCCAGCAGTTTATCGTCGGTCAGCCAAGAGACCCAGTACTTC CASSLSSVSQETQYF
NA TRBJ1-2 TRBV28 NA TGTGCCAGCCGGTTACAGGGAATCTACTATGGCTACACCTTC CASRLQGIYYGYTF
TRBD2 TRBJ2-7 TRBV5-4 few TGTGCCATGCGAGGGGAGGGGCTAGCGGGAGCGTCGCAGTACGAGCAGTACTTC CAMRGEGLAGASQYEQYF
TRBD1 TRBJ1-5 TRBV5-5 NA TGTGCCAGCAGCTTGGGACAGGGGGTGGCTCAGCCCCAGCATTTT CASSLGQGVAQPQHF